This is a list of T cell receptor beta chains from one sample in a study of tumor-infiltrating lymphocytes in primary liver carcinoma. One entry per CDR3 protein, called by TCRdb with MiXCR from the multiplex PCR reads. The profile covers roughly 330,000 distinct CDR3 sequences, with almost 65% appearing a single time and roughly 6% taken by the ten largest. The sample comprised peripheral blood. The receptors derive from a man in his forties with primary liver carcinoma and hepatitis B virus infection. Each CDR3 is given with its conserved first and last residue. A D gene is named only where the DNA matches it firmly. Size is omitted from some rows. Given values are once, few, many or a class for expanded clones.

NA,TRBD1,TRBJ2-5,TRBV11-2,TGCGCCAGCAGCCTCAGAGGGGGCCCAGAGACCCAGTACTTC,CASSLRGGPETQYF
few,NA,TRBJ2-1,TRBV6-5,TGTGCCAGCAGCCCCTCTTCACAGTACTACAATGAGCAGTTCTTC,CASSPSSQYYNEQFF
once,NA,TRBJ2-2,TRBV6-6,TGTGCCGTCTCCGTTGCCCGAGGGACCGGGGAGCTGTTTTTT,CAVSVARGTGELFF
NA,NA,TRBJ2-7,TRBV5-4,TGTGCCAGCATGAGACTAGACAGGAACTACGAGCAGTACTTC,CASMRLDRNYEQYF
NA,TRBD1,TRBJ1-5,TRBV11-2,TGTGCCAACAGCCCGGGACAGCTTAGCAATCAGCCCCGGCATTTT,CANSPGQLSNQPRHF
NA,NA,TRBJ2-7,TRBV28,TGTGCCAGCAGTCCCACCCGGAGGCTCTACGAGCAGTACTTC,CASSPTRRLYEQYF
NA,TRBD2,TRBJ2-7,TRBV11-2,TGTGTCAGCAGCTTGCATCCCGGGACTAGTGGCAGAAAGCAGTACTTC,CVSSLHPGTSGRKQYF
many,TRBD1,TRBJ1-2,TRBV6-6,TGTGCCAGCAGTTACGGACAGGGAACTAACTATGGCTACACCTTC,CASSYGQGTNYGYTF
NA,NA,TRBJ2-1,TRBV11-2,TGTGCCAGCAGCTTAAGTCAGGGCTCTTACAATAAGGAGTTCTTC,CASSLSQGSYNKEFF
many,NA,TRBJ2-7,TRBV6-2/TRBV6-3,TGTGCCAGCAGTTCCACGACAGGTCCCGGGCAGTACTTC,CASSSTTGPGQYF
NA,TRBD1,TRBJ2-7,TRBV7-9,TGTGCCAGCAGCCCAATGCAGTCGGGACAGGCTCATGAGCAGTACTTC,CASSPMQSGQAHEQYF
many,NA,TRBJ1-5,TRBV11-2,TGTGCCAGCAGTTCCGGGGGGGGGAATCAGCCCCAGCATTTT,CASSSGGGNQPQHF
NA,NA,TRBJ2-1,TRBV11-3,TGTGCCAGCAGCCCCATGGCAAGATCCTACAATGAGCAGTTCTTC,CASSPMARSYNEQFF
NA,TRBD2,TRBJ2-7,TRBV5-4,TGTGCCAGCAGCTACTCGGGAGGTGCGTACGAGCAGTACTTC,CASSYSGGAYEQYF
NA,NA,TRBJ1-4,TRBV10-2,TGTGCCAGCAGTGAGGCCTTCGGCGCAGGAAGAGGGGAAAAACTGTTTTTT,CASSEAFGAGRGEKLFF
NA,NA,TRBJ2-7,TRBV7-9,TGTGCCAGCAGCTTAGAAGGGCAGGGTAGCGAGCAGTACTTC,CASSLEGQGSEQYF
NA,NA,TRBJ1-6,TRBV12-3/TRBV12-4,TGTGCCAGTAATTACGTTGGCGTCGATAATTCACCCCTCCACTTT,CASNYVGVDNSPLHF
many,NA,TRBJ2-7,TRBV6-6,TGTGCCAGCAGTGCGTCCAACGAGCAGTACTTC,CASSASNEQYF
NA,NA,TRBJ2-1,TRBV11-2,TGTGCCAGCAGCCGAATAGGGCTCTCCTACAATGAGCAGTTCTTC,CASSRIGLSYNEQFF
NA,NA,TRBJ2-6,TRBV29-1,TGCAGCGTCCGGCGGACGACCTCTGGGGCCAACATCCTGACTTTC,CSVRRTTSGANILTF
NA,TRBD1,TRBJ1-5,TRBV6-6,TGTGCCAGCAGTTACTTGGGTGAGACAGGGGCTTCGTTAGGCAATCAGCCCCAGCATTTT,CASSYLGETGASLGNQPQHF
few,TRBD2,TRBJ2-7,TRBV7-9,TGTGCCAGCAGCCACGGGACTAGCGGGAGTCCCTACGAGCAGTACTTC,CASSHGTSGSPYEQYF
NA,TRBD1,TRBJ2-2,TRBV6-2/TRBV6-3,TGTGCCAGCTCTTACACACAGGGGCGACTGAAGACCGGGGAGCTGTTTTTT,CASSYTQGRLKTGELFF
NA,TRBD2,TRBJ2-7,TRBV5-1,TGCGCCAGCAGCTTGGATTCCGGGAGGCGCGAGCAGTACTTC,CASSLDSGRREQYF
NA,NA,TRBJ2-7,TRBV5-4,TGTGCCAGCAGCCCAGAGACAGCGAGCTACGAGCAGTACTTC,CASSPETASYEQYF
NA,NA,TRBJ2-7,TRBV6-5,TGTGCCAGCGGCCCGAGGGCGGACTACCACGAGCAGTACTTC,CASGPRADYHEQYF
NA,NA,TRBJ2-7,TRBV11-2,TGTCCCAGCAGCTTGCTCGGGTCGCTCCGCTACGAGCAGTACTTC,CPSSLLGSLRYEQYF
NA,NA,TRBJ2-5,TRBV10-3,TGTGCCATCAAGGGGGAGGAAGAGACTCAGTACTTC,CAIKGEEETQYF
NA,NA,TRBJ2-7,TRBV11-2,TGTGCCGGCAGCTTAGTTACAACTGACTACGAGAAGTACTTC,CAGSLVTTDYEKYF
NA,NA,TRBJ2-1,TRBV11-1,TGTGCCAGCAGCGACTTAGCGAGAGGGCTCAACGAGCAGTTCTTC,CASSDLARGLNEQFF
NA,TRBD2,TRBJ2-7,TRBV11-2,TGTACCAGCAGCCACTTGAGGGTAGCGGGCCCTTCCTACGAGCAGTACTTC,CTSSHLRVAGPSYEQYF
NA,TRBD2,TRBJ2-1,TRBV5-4,TGTGCCAGCAGCGAGGGACTAGCGGGCGATGAGCAGATCTTC,CASSEGLAGDEQIF
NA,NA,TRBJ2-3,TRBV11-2,TGTGTCTCCGGGCAGTCCACGGATACGCAGTATTTT,CVSGQSTDTQYF
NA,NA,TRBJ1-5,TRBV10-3,TGTGCCATCAGCGAGTGGTGGGGGAATCAGCCTCAGCATTTT,CAISEWWGNQPQHF
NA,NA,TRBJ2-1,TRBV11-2,TGTGCCAGCAGTTTGGCGTTAGGAGTCCCCTACAATGAGCAGTTCTTC,CASSLALGVPYNEQFF
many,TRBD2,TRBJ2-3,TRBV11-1,TGTGCCAGCAGCCAGACTAGCGGGAGTTCTGATACGCAGTATTTT,CASSQTSGSSDTQYF
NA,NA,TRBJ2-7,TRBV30,TGTGCCTGGACTGGGGACGTCTACTACGAGCAGTACTTC,CAWTGDVYYEQYF
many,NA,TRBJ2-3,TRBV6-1,TGTGCCAGCGGGAAACCTAGCACAGATACGCAGTATTTT,CASGKPSTDTQYF
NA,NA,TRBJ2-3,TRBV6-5,TGTGTCATCAGTAGGGGGGTGGATACGCAGTATTTT,CVISRGVDTQYF
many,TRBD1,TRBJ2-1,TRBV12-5,TGTGCTAGTGGTTTGGGGACAGGGGGGGGTGAGCAGTTCTTC,CASGLGTGGGEQFF
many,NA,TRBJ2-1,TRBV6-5,TGTGCCAGCACACGGCCCTCTATAGATGAGCAGTTCTTC,CASTRPSIDEQFF
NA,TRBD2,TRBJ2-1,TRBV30,TGTGCCTGGAGTGGGACTAGCGGGAGCCGAGGGGGTTACAATGAGCAGTTCTTC,CAWSGTSGSRGGYNEQFF
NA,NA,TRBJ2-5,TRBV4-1,TGCGCCAGCAGCCAAGATTTTCAGACCCAGTACTTC,CASSQDFQTQYF
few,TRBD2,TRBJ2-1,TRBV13,TGTGCCAGCAGCTTAGGCTGGGCGGGAGACCTCTACAATGAGCAGTTCTTC,CASSLGWAGDLYNEQFF